This paragraph reports one TCR beta chain. The antigen is undetermined. CD45RO negativity and positive selection for CCR7 defined naive CD8 cells, a population that excluded terminally differentiated effector memory CD45RA+ cells. From germline, CDR1 is SGHRS and CDR2 YFSETQ. V lost 4 bases and J lost 5; bases outside the gene matches: 7. This CDR3 region has 17 residues. This specimen belongs to a study of shared clonotypes between healthy human individuals. Study-wide findings and caveats: What naive subsets generally showed was a larger estimated richness than memory subsets showed.

Authors' methods: Because ImmunoSEQ provided only junction sequences with no quality scores, the filtering differed. The assay was immunoSEQ multiplex PCR, and TCRdb's table has in-frame clones only and misses some. V and J calls and clone size follow that table, whereas D and trimming were derived from the DNA. The sample holds approximately 600,000 clones; approximately 95% are singletons and the top ten take approximately 0.11%. This TCR was sampled from a woman aged 25 to 45 in good health. This rearrangement joins TRBV5-1 to TRBJ2-1; TRBD2 aligns across 15 bases. Sequencing was done on a sample of naive CD8+ T cells sorted from blood. CDR3 amino acids: CASSPGTSGGMNNEQFF. For the CDR3, the DNA is TGCGCCAGCAGCCCCGGGACTAGCGGGGGGATGAACAATGAGCAGTTCTTC.